This record looks at one TCR beta chain sequence and its context. Using immunoSEQ multiplex PCR, the repertoire was profiled, and TCRdb retains in-frame clones only, with some absent. The data show fewer than 350,000 clones, around 90% seen once. This sample was included in a study of blood T cell repertoires in COVID-19. The source material was peripheral blood. The clonotype comes from a woman under 40 with COVID-19, enrolled during active disease.

CDR3 in DNA: TGTGCCAGCAGTTTAGGGGGGGGCGGGCGCGATCAGCCCCAGCATTTT. The encoded protein is CASSLGGGGRDQPQHF. This chain links TRBV27 with TRBJ1-5; maybe TRBD1 (6 bases). This CDR3 spans 16 amino acids. Germline loops: CDR1 MNHEY, CDR2 SMNVEV (reference sequence). V lost 2 bases, J lost 5 bases, and 16 bases lay in between.